The 24 T cell receptor beta chains below come from one sample, sequenced in a study of OX40 agonist ivuxolimab in advanced cancers. The assay was immunoSEQ multiplex PCR, and TCRdb's table has in-frame clones only and misses some. Found here are approximately 70,000 clones, more than 80% of them singletons; the top ten hold about 1.1%. The specimen comprised CD4+ or CD8+ T cells sorted from blood, sampled in a trial of the OX40 agonist ivuxolimab. Every receptor here comes from an adult with an advanced solid tumor such as melanoma, head and neck, liver or kidney cancer.

The CDR3 protein is CASSQDPLREQFF. The CDR3 coding sequence is TGTGCCAGCAGTCAGGACCCGTTGAGGGAGCAGTTCTTC. The V call is TRBV6-5, the J call TRBJ2-1; D is undetermined. This CDR3 comprises 13 residues. Per the germline V gene, CDR1 is MNHEY and CDR2 is SVGAGI. Trimming shortened V by 5 bases and J by 10 bases, and 15 bases separated the two germline ends.

J is TRBJ1-2 and V is TRBV5-8; 10 bases match TRBD1. V lost 4 bases to trimming and J lost 4 bases; unmatched junction nucleotides: 7. The germline CDR1 and CDR2 sequences are SGHTS and YDEGEE. The CDR3 extends over 15 amino acids. CDR3 sequence (DNA): TGTGCCAGCAGCGTGACAGGGGGCTTCGGCTATGGCTACACCTTC. Residues: CASSVTGGFGYGYTF.

The V call is TRBV19, the J call TRBJ1-2; TRBD1 aligns across 8 bases. V lost 5 bases, J lost 8 bases, and 16 bases stayed unmatched. Germline assignment: CDR1 LNHDA and CDR2 SQIVND (reference sequence). This CDR3 has 16 residues. In DNA, the CDR3 is TGTGCCAGTAGTGGCTGGACAGGGCCCCTCCCTAGAGGCTACACCTTC. Translating gives CASSGWTGPLPRGYTF.

The V call is TRBV5-1, the J call TRBJ2-3; D uncertain. This CDR3 has 14 amino acids. Trimming took 1 base from V and 2 from J, leaving 8 bases between them. Germline V lookup: CDR1 SGHRS, CDR2 YFSETQ. The CDR3 loop reads CASSLNRATDTQYF. The CDR3 bases are TGCGCCAGCAGCTTGAATCGGGCCACAGATACGCAGTATTTT.

The chain joins TRBV19 to TRBJ1-5; 7 bases align to TRBD1. With 1 base clipped from V and 5 bases from J, the junction kept 5 bases outside the gene matches. Germline-derived CDR1 and CDR2 are LNHDA and SQIVND (reference sequence). This CDR3 has 15 residues. CDR3 amino acids: CASSIATGSYQPQHF. CDR3 sequence (DNA): TGTGCCAGTAGTATAGCGACAGGGTCTTATCAGCCCCAGCATTTT.

The J gene is TRBJ1-3, the V gene TRBV29-1, with D perhaps matching TRBD1 (5 bases). This CDR3 spans 13 amino acids. CDR1 and CDR2 (germline): SQVTM, ANQGSEA. V lost 4 bases and J 0 bases, leaving 7 bases between the germline ends. DNA for the CDR3: TGCAGCGTTGGACAGAGCTCTGGAAACACCATATATTTT. Its translation: CSVGQSSGNTIYF.

The chain recombines TRBV5-1 with TRBJ2-5; 7 bases line up with TRBD1. TRBJ2-7 explains the end of the DNA better; the J call may be wrong. Germline CDR1 SGHRS, CDR2 YFSETQ. The CDR3 contains 14 residues. In DNA form, the CDR3 reads TGCGCCAGCAGCTTAAGGACAGGCCCCTACGAGCAGTACTTC. As protein: CASSLRTGPYEQYF.

This clone was picked up a small number of times. The chain has TRBV6-1 and TRBJ1-2; D unclear. The CDR3 consists of 14 residues. Trimming took 0 bases from V and 8 from J, leaving 13 bases between them. The V gene's germline CDR1 is MNHNS and CDR2 SASEGT. CDR3 in DNA: TGTGCCAGCAGTGAAGCGCTGAGGGTTGGAGGCTACACCTTC. Translating gives CASSEALRVGGYTF.

The chain carries TRBV7-2 and TRBJ1-6; the D gene is possibly TRBD1 (5 bases). The germline V gene has CDR1 SGHTA and CDR2 FQGNSA. V gave up 0 bases and J gave up 7 bases, with 13 bases separating them. The CDR3 runs to 16 residues. In nucleotides, the CDR3 is TGTGCCAGCAGCTTAGCGTTGGGGGGGAAGAATTCACCCCTCCACTTT. This codes for CASSLALGGKNSPLHF.

V and J are TRBV10-3 and TRBJ2-1, with D possibly being TRBD1 (6 bases). The CDR3 runs 13 residues. Trimming removed 6 bases from V and 8 bases from J, with 14 bases in between. The germline V gene encodes CDR1 ENHRY and CDR2 SYGVKD. CDR3 residues: CAISSQGSDEQFF. The CDR3 DNA follows: TGTGCCATCAGCTCTCAGGGGAGCGATGAGCAGTTCTTC.

The J gene is TRBJ2-7, the V gene TRBV6-5, with 8 bases that match TRBD1. This CDR3 region has 15 residues. CDR1 MNHEY and CDR2 SVGAGI come from the germline V gene. Trimming removed 5 bases from V and 2 bases from J; junction bases left unmatched: 8. DNA for the CDR3: TGTGCCAGCAGTGTCGGGACAGGTAGGACCTACGAGCAGTACTTC. It is translated as CASSVGTGRTYEQYF.

The V call is TRBV5-1, the J call TRBJ2-7; 7 bases line up with TRBD1. Trimming at V came to 0 bases and at J to 3 bases, leaving 6 bases not matched to a gene. The CDR3 is 15 residues long. From germline, CDR1 is SGHRS and CDR2 YFSETQ. The DNA of the CDR3 is TGCGCCAGCAGCTTGGAGACGGGACAGCTCTACGAGCAGTACTTC. Translating gives CASSLETGQLYEQYF.

This chain uses TRBV7-8 with TRBJ2-7; TRBD1 matches 9 bases. The CDR3 consists of 15 residues. Germline V lookup: CDR1 SGHVS, CDR2 FQNEAQ. J gave up 3 bases and V 0 bases, and 3 bases lay outside the gene matches. CDR3 DNA sequence: TGTGCCAGCAGCTTAGCGACAGGGGGTATCTACGAGCAGTACTTC. Translated, it gives CASSLATGGIYEQYF.

The V and J genes are TRBV6-5 and TRBJ2-6, with D possibly matching TRBD1 (5 bases). The CDR3 loop spans 16 amino acids. The germline CDR1 and CDR2 sequences are MNHEY and SVGAGI. The V and J ends lost 3 bases and 0 bases respectively, with 9 bases between them. CDR3 nucleotides: TGTGCCAGCAGTTATCGGACATTCTCTGGGGCCAACGTCCTGACTTTC. It encodes CASSYRTFSGANVLTF.

The V gene is TRBV27, the J gene TRBJ2-7; D remains ambiguous. Looked up from germline, CDR1 is MNHEY and CDR2 is SMNVEV (reference sequence). With 9 bases removed from V and 2 bases from J, the gap between germline ends came to 20 bases. This CDR3 is built from 15 residues. The DNA of the CDR3 is TGTGCCAGTAGCTTCGTCCCAGGAGCCGCCTACGAGCAGTACTTC. This gives the protein CASSFVPGAAYEQYF.

V and J are TRBV29-1 and TRBJ2-7; 7 bases map to TRBD1. Trimming removed 6 bases from V and 4 bases from J; junction bases left unmatched: 9. CDR3 size: 13 residues. Looked up from germline, CDR1 is SQVTM and CDR2 is ANQGSEA. The CDR3 DNA reads as TGCAGCGTCGACAGGGTGGGTTCGTACGAGCAGTACTTC. Protein product: CSVDRVGSYEQYF.

The chain couples TRBV5-1 to TRBJ1-1, with 10 bases identical to TRBD1. The CDR3 totals 16 residues. V was clipped by 5 bases and J by 6 bases; unmatched bases: 13. Germline V gene sequence: CDR1 SGHRS, CDR2 YFSETQ. CDR3 bases: TGCGCCAGCAGTATGACAGGGGGCTCCAAAGGGGCTGAAGCTTTCTTT. This encodes CASSMTGGSKGAEAFF.

This clone was observed once. The V and J genes are TRBV27 and TRBJ1-2, with 10 bases fitting TRBD1. The CDR3 is 14 amino acids. The germline gives CDR1 MNHEY, CDR2 SMNVEV (reference sequence). V shed 2 bases, J shed 4 bases, and the junction held 1 base outside the gene matches. Here the CDR3 DNA reads TGTGCCAGCAGTTTAGGGACAGGGGTCTATGGCTACACCTTC. It codes for CASSLGTGVYGYTF.

This chain links TRBV6-1 with TRBJ1-5; no firm D call. Germline V gene sequence: CDR1 MNHNS, CDR2 SASEGT. V lost 5 bases and J 4 bases, leaving 12 bases between the germline ends. The CDR3 totals 14 residues. For the CDR3, the DNA is TGTGCCAGCAGTCGAGGATCTTCGAATCAGCCCCAGCATTTT. It is translated as CASSRGSSNQPQHF.

V gene TRBV4-1 combines with J gene TRBJ2-7, with 9 nucleotides matching TRBD2. The V segment lost 4 bases and the J segment 5 bases; nucleotides outside the gene matches: 12. The germline V gene encodes CDR1 MGHRA and CDR2 YSYEKL. The CDR3 has 16 amino acids. This chain's CDR3 is CASSRAVRGGPHEQYF. The CDR3 DNA sequence: TGCGCCAGCAGCCGGGCCGTGCGGGGGGGCCCTCACGAGCAGTACTTC.

The V and J genes are TRBV6-1 and TRBJ2-7; 8 bases are shared with TRBD1. The CDR3 covers 15 residues. Germline CDR1 is MNHNS and CDR2 is SASEGT. The trim removed 5 bases at V and 3 bases at J, leaving 9 bases unmatched. The CDR3 DNA reads as TGTGCCAGCAGTCCTGCCGGGACAGGTAACTACGAGCAGTACTTC. Amino acid sequence: CASSPAGTGNYEQYF.

The chain carries TRBV4-1 and TRBJ2-5; perhaps TRBD1 as D (6 bases). The germline V gene encodes CDR1 MGHRA and CDR2 YSYEKL. CDR3 length equals 16 residues. Trimming took off 0 bases at V and 0 bases at J, with 11 bases between the two ends. This CDR3 is CASSQDLRGYQETQYF. CDR3 nucleotide sequence: TGCGCCAGCAGCCAAGATCTGAGGGGGTACCAAGAGACCCAGTACTTC.

The table lists this clone with a few counts. J is TRBJ1-4 and V is TRBV2, with D possibly being TRBD1 (6 bases). This CDR3 has 14 amino acids. Germline V CDR1 and CDR2: SNHLY, FYNNEI. V shed 6 bases and J shed 4 bases, with 12 bases lying between them. The CDR3 spells CASSGGGFNEKLFF. The CDR3 nucleotides are TGTGCCAGCAGCGGAGGGGGGTTTAATGAAAAACTGTTTTTT. Combining the CDR3 with reference TRBV2 and TRBJ1-4 gives the whole variable domain EPEVTQTPSHQVTQMGQEVILRCVPISNHLYFYWYRQILGQKVEFLVSFYNNEISEKSEIFDDQFSVERPDGSNFTLKIRSTKLEDSAMYFCASSGGGFNEKLFFGSGTQLSVL.

This clone was observed a few times. The genes are TRBV11-2 and TRBJ2-7; 8 positions agree with TRBD1. Looked up from germline, CDR1 is SGHAT and CDR2 is FQNNGV. V lost 2 bases to trimming and J lost 4 bases; unmatched junction nucleotides: 4. The CDR3 extends over 14 amino acids. CDR3 DNA sequence: TGTGCCAGCAGCTTACAGGGGGCTGTATACGAGCAGTACTTC. This sequence encodes CASSLQGAVYEQYF.